The 14 T cell receptor beta chains in this list originate from one sample, sequenced in a study of CD8+ T cells in alopecia areata. Sequencing used cDNA as its template, made by extracting RNA and reverse transcribing it. Sequencing was performed with immunoSEQ multiplex PCR; in TCRdb, only in-frame clones are kept and a portion is missing. The sample has fewer than 90,000 clones, about 53% seen once. Sequenced input: NKG2D-high CD8+ T cells sorted from blood. All receptors come from a human donor with alopecia areata.

This clone has just a few counts. The rearrangement uses TRBV4-1 and TRBJ2-2; 10 bases agree with TRBD2. This CDR3 is built from 17 residues. Germline CDR1 reads MGHRA; CDR2 reads YSYEKL. V was clipped by 4 bases and J by 4 bases; unmatched bases: 9. For the CDR3, the DNA is TGCGCCAGCAGCCGAAAAGGGACTAGCGTTCGCACCGGGGAGCTGTTTTTT. Translation: CASSRKGTSVRTGELFF.

The rearrangement uses TRBV28 and TRBJ1-5, with D uncertain. Between the trimmed V and J ends, which lost 2 bases and 7 bases, there was a span of 12 bases. This CDR3 is built from 14 residues. Germline CDR1 MDHEN, CDR2 SYDVKM. CDR3 in amino acids: CASSLQVRGQPQHF. The CDR3 nucleotides read TGTGCCAGCAGTTTACAGGTCCGGGGACAGCCCCAGCATTTT.

The DNA for the CDR3 is TGTGCCAGCAGTGAATCGACGGCTAGCTCCTACGAGCAGTACTTC. Its protein is CASSESTASSYEQYF. This chain joins TRBV2 and TRBJ2-7, with no clear D. V was shortened by 2 bases and J by 0 bases, with 11 bases between the two germline ends. This CDR3 comprises 15 residues. CDR1 is SNHLY and CDR2 is FYNNEI in the germline V gene.

The table lists this clone with a few counts. The chain links TRBV5-6 to TRBJ2-7, with 9 bases aligning to TRBD2. The CDR3 spans 11 residues. V lost 7 bases to trimming and J lost 7 bases; unmatched junction nucleotides: 3. Germline CDR1 and CDR2: SGHDT and YYEEEE. CDR3 protein: CASSSGIEQYF. DNA of the CDR3: TGTGCCAGCTCTAGCGGGATAGAGCAGTACTTC.

The chain uses TRBV11-2 and TRBJ2-7, with TRBD2 identical over 8 bases. Germline V gives CDR1 SGHAT, CDR2 FQNNGV. The CDR3 loop spans 13 amino acids. The V and J ends lost 3 bases and 6 bases, in that order; junction bases with no gene match: 4. The CDR3 bases are TGTGCCAGCAGCTTGGGACTAGGCGGCGAGCAGTACTTC. Protein product: CASSLGLGGEQYF.

This clone was picked up one time. The chain combines TRBV29-1 with TRBJ2-2, with D possibly matching TRBD2 (5 bases). The germline V gene has CDR1 SQVTM and CDR2 ANQGSEA. The length of the CDR3 is 12 residues. Trimming shortened V by 4 bases and J by 8 bases, and 11 bases separated the two germline ends. This chain's CDR3 is CSVGEWLGELFF. The CDR3 coding sequence is TGCAGCGTTGGGGAGTGGTTAGGGGAGCTGTTTTTT.

The rearrangement joins TRBV11-2 to TRBJ2-4, with TRBD1 as a possible D gene (6 bases). Trimming shortened V by 5 bases and J by 5 bases, and 19 bases separated the two germline ends. Germline lookup yields CDR1 SGHAT and CDR2 FQNNGV. This CDR3 is 16 amino acids long. The CDR3 DNA follows: TGTGCCAGCAGCGAAGGGGGACGATCGTGGGAAAACATTCAGTACTTC. Translated, it gives CASSEGGRSWENIQYF.

This clone has only a few counts. The J gene is TRBJ2-6, the V gene TRBV28, with D perhaps given as TRBD1 or TRBD2 (5 bases each). Per the germline V gene, CDR1 is MDHEN and CDR2 is SYDVKM. CDR3 length: 15 amino acids. The V end was cut by 11 bases, the J end by 4 bases, with 18 bases between. The CDR3 spells CAVCGTPVGANVLTF. The CDR3 bases are TGTGCCGTCTGTGGGACCCCGGTCGGGGCCAACGTCCTGACTTTC.

The chain is built from TRBV27 and TRBJ2-5; 13 bases are a match to TRBD2. Trimming cost V 6 bases and J 5 bases; bases outside gene matches: 3. The CDR3 loop spans 14 amino acids. CDR1 MNHEY and CDR2 SMNVEV come from the germline V gene (reference sequence). This chain's CDR3 is CASRTSGGSETQYF. CDR3 bases: TGTGCCAGCAGGACTAGCGGGGGGTCGGAGACCCAGTACTTC.

The CDR3 DNA sequence: TGTGCCAGCAGTCCGTCAGCGGGTCCTACAGAGACCCAGTACTTC. Translating it yields CASSPSAGPTETQYF. This chain uses TRBV28 with TRBJ2-5; weak D call: TRBD2 (6 bases). Germline loops: CDR1 MDHEN, CDR2 SYDVKM. V lost 5 bases and J 4 bases, leaving 17 bases between the germline ends. This CDR3 is built from 15 residues.

In this sample, this clone turned up a few times. The V and J genes are TRBV6-6 and TRBJ2-7, with a tentative D call TRBD2 (7 bases). V was pared by 8 bases and J by 3 bases, with 11 bases between. This CDR3 spans 12 amino acids. CDR1 and CDR2 (germline): MNHNY, SVGAGI (reference sequence). In DNA form, the CDR3 reads TGTGCCAGCGGGGGGGGCCTCTACGAGCAGTACTTC. Amino acid sequence: CASGGGLYEQYF.

The chain employs TRBV29-1 and TRBJ1-2; D gene ambiguous. Deletions cut 2 bases from V and 4 bases from J, with 14 bases between. From germline, CDR1 is SQVTM and CDR2 ANQGSEA. This CDR3 is built from 14 residues. This chain's CDR3 is CSVEPPDFFYGYTF. DNA for the CDR3: TGCAGCGTTGAACCTCCGGACTTCTTCTATGGCTACACCTTC.

J is TRBJ1-2 and V is TRBV27, with D perhaps matching TRBD1 (5 bases). V lost 4 bases to trimming and J lost 4 bases, with 13 bases between them. This CDR3 is built from 14 residues. In germline, CDR1 is MNHEY, CDR2 SMNVEV (reference sequence). CDR3 sequence (DNA): TGTGCCAGCAGTTACGGGGGAACTTCCTATGGCTACACCTTC. This sequence encodes CASSYGGTSYGYTF.

The rearrangement links TRBV5-1 to TRBJ2-4; 9 bases are a match to TRBD1. V was clipped by 3 bases and J by 7 bases; unmatched bases: 8. The CDR3 contains 15 residues. Germline CDR1 and CDR2: SGHRS and YFSETQ. This CDR3 reads CASSSWDRVGNIQYF. CDR3 DNA: TGCGCCAGCAGCTCCTGGGACAGGGTAGGGAACATTCAGTACTTC.